One and the same sample provided the 13 T cell receptor beta chains below, sequenced in a study of immune evolution from preneoplasia to lung adenocarcinoma. The assay was immunoSEQ multiplex PCR, and TCRdb's table has in-frame clones only and misses some. The data show 35,000 or so clones, roughly 68% seen once. Specimen: FFPE invasive lung adenocarcinoma tissue. All receptors derive from a person in their 60s with lung adenocarcinoma.

This clone was seen a single time. The chain is built from TRBV5-4 and TRBJ2-3; D may be TRBD1 (5 bases). Per the germline V gene, CDR1 is SGHNT and CDR2 is YYREEE (reference sequence). With 2 bases removed from V and 1 base from J, the gap between germline ends came to 8 bases. This CDR3 is 14 amino acids long. The DNA for the CDR3 is TGTGCCAGCAGCTTCAGGGTTGGCACAGATACGCAGTATTTT. This codes for CASSFRVGTDTQYF.

The table lists this clone with a few counts. This chain connects TRBV30 to TRBJ2-2; D ambiguous. With 3 bases removed from V and 4 bases from J, the gap between germline ends came to 12 bases. The CDR3 is 14 amino acids. Germline CDR1 reads GTSNPN; CDR2 reads SVGIG (reference sequence). The CDR3 sequence is CAWRGNRITGELFF. DNA for the CDR3: TGTGCCTGGAGGGGTAATCGGATCACCGGGGAGCTGTTTTTT.

The chain has TRBV18 and TRBJ2-7; the D gene is possibly TRBD1 (6 bases). The CDR3 spans 15 residues. Germline CDR1 is KGHSH and CDR2 is LQKENI. V gave up 0 bases and J gave up 9 bases, with 18 bases separating them. The CDR3 coding sequence is TGTGCCAGCTCACCACCGCTGTTAGGGGGAACCGGGCAGTACTTC. This sequence encodes CASSPPLLGGTGQYF. Drawing the rest from reference TRBV18 and TRBJ2-7, the complete variable domain is NAGVMQNPRHLVRRRGQEARLRCSPMKGHSHVYWYRQLPEEGLKFMVYLQKENIIDESGMPKERFSAEFPKEGPSILRIQQVVRGDSAAYFCASSPPLLGGTGQYFGPGTRLTVT.

CDR3 nucleotides: TGTGCTAGTGGTTTAGATGCAACTAATGAAAAACTGTTTTTT. It translates to CASGLDATNEKLFF. J is TRBJ1-4 and V is TRBV12-5; D unresolved. Between the trimmed V and J ends, which lost 3 bases and 0 bases, there was a span of 5 bases. Germline V gene data show CDR1 as LGHNT and CDR2 as FRNRAP. The CDR3 is made up of 14 amino acids.

The CDR3 loop reads CASSLTPDRGGGQPQHF. The CDR3, as DNA: TGTGCCAGCAGTTTAACCCCGGACAGGGGCGGGGGTCAGCCCCAGCATTTT. V is TRBV27 and J is TRBJ1-5; 9 nucleotides align to TRBD1. CDR1 and CDR2 (germline): MNHEY, SMNVEV (reference sequence). J gave up 6 bases and V 2 bases, and 11 bases lay outside the gene matches. The CDR3 runs 17 residues.

V usage is TRBV18 and J usage is TRBJ2-7, with TRBD2 identical over 11 bases. The V gene end was trimmed by 2 bases and the J gene end by 2 bases; junction bases not matched to a gene: 8. This CDR3 contains 17 residues. The germline V gene encodes CDR1 KGHSH and CDR2 LQKENI. The CDR3 loop is CASSPWTSGSQAYEQYF. CDR3 coding DNA: TGTGCCAGCTCACCATGGACTAGCGGGTCCCAAGCCTACGAGCAGTACTTC.

This chain uses TRBV7-8 with TRBJ2-3; TRBD2 matches at 8 bases. This CDR3 is 17 amino acids long. J lost 4 bases, V lost 4 bases, and 13 bases had no gene match. Germline CDR1 SGHVS, CDR2 FQNEAQ. CDR3 nucleotide sequence: TGTGCCAGCAGCTACGGTCGAGCGGGAGCCCCGCCAGATACGCAGTATTTT. This sequence encodes CASSYGRAGAPPDTQYF.

The genes are TRBV4-1 and TRBJ1-4; no clear D. The V gene's germline CDR1 is MGHRA and CDR2 YSYEKL. Trimming took 2 bases from V and 0 from J, leaving 7 bases between them. CDR3 length: 15 amino acids. The CDR3 loop reads CASSQNPATNEKLFF. CDR3 DNA: TGCGCCAGCAGCCAAAACCCTGCAACTAATGAAAAACTGTTTTTT.

The CDR3 spells CASSSPGPGIEQYF. In nucleotides, the CDR3 is TGTGCCAGCAGCTCCCCCGGTCCGGGAATCGAGCAGTACTTC. The chain links TRBV7-2 to TRBJ2-7; tentatively, D is TRBD2 (5 bases). The V and J ends lost 4 bases and 6 bases respectively, with 16 bases between them. The CDR3 consists of 14 residues. The germline V gene has CDR1 SGHTA and CDR2 FQGNSA.

This clone was recorded once. This same CDR3 is encoded by further DNA sequences in the sample. The chain uses TRBV5-1 and TRBJ2-1; D is possibly TRBD1 or TRBD2 (5 bases each). V lost 2 bases to trimming and J lost 0 bases, with 9 bases between them. Germline V CDR1 and CDR2: SGHRS, YFSETQ. CDR3 length: 15 amino acids. CDR3 DNA: TGCGCCAGCAGCTTCACCGGGACCTCCTACAATGAGCAGTTCTTC. Its protein product is CASSFTGTSYNEQFF.

This clone came up a few times. V and J are TRBV2 and TRBJ2-5; tentative D call: TRBD2 (5 bases). Trimming took 1 base from V and 9 from J, leaving 15 bases between them. CDR3 length: 14 amino acids. Germline V gives CDR1 SNHLY, CDR2 FYNNEI. The CDR3 nucleotides read TGTGCCAGCAGTGAAGAACGGACTCCTTCTGCCCAGTACTTC. It specifies CASSEERTPSAQYF.

The V call is TRBV7-6, the J call TRBJ2-2, with 10 positions matching TRBD2. The CDR3 totals 18 residues. Trimming cost V 4 bases and J 3 bases; bases outside gene matches: 11. Per the germline V gene, CDR1 is SGHVS and CDR2 is FNYEAQ. CDR3 in DNA: TGTGCCAGCAGCTCCCGCTTGGCCGGGACTAGCGACACCGGGGAGCTGTTTTTT. This sequence encodes CASSSRLAGTSDTGELFF.

The CDR3 region is CASSSTGTGDEQYF. CDR3 nucleotide sequence: TGCGCCAGCAGCTCCACCGGGACAGGGGACGAGCAGTACTTC. J is TRBJ2-7 and V is TRBV5-1; TRBD1 matches at 10 bases. V lost 3 bases to trimming and J lost 5 bases; unmatched junction nucleotides: 5. The germline CDR1 and CDR2 sequences are SGHRS and YFSETQ. The CDR3 consists of 14 residues.